This T cell receptor (beta chain) was retrieved from a study of breast tumors, draining lymph nodes, adjacent tissues. Study conclusions and caveats: Tumor T cell lymph node origin was a supported hypothesis, not proven. Tumor and nontumor repertoires were significantly more similar in luminal-like than in basal-like breast cancer. Tumor TCR diversity was below lymph nodes but above nontumor tissue.

Worth noting for this clonotype: Antigen: not known.

Samples came from axillary lymph nodes draining the breast cancer. There are 12 residues in the CDR3. Germline loops: CDR1 SQVTM, CDR2 ANQGSEA. Trimming removed 4 bases at V and 11 bases at J, with 18 bases between. TCRdb used MiXCR to reprocess the multiplex PCR reads, holding one entry per CDR3 protein. The sample consists of about 230,000 distinct CDR3 sequences, less than 40% of them appearing once. The sequence was collected from a female donor with breast cancer. Some clones in this sample may be carry-over from other donors' samples. Sequencing input: axillary lymph node tissue. The chain joins TRBV29-1 to TRBJ2-7, with D possibly matching TRBD2 (5 bases). CDR3 sequence reads: CSVGPRGFREYF. DNA for the CDR3: TGCAGCGTTGGCCCTCGGGGATTCCGAGAGTACTTC.